This record concerns one TCR beta chain sequence. There is no known antigen for this receptor. No base quality information exists; no much larger clone differs at one position. The QIAGEN blood and tissue kit was used to extract genomic DNA from the sorted cells, and that DNA was then quantified on a NanoDrop 1000. Using multiplex PCR of genomic DNA, the immunoSEQ platform deep sequenced and quantified the TCR alpha and beta chains. In the original analysis: Annotation of the TCR sequences relied on IMGT gene and region definitions. Out-of-frame rearrangements served as a stand-in for the preselection repertoire and were compared with in-frame clonotypes. Repertoire size was estimated with the iCHAO1 estimator supplied with the immunoSEQ platform. A Gini index, which is based on the Lorenz curve, was applied to in-frame amino acid clonotypes to measure clonal inequality. Shared clonotypes were counted with the intersect function of the R package tcR, and similarity was scored with the Jaccard index. Frequencies of V, J and V-J usage were subjected to principal component analysis with the R prcomp function, without normalization. This immuneACCESS table, as held by TCRdb, lists in-frame sequences with V and J called but not all clones. Of the missing ones, under half trace to an unresolved V gene in checked studies; the others have no known cause. The V and J calls and clone size come from that table; D and trimming were worked out from the DNA. The table for this sample lists about 77,000 clones; about nine tenths of them were counted only once. The ten largest clones take up over 0.12% of the sample.

This sample was taken from a study of human versus mouse CDR3 diversity and MHC coevolution (dated by TCRdb to about 2017). Regarding the research as a whole: According to reports, the immunoSEQ assay detects one in 200,000 T cells and minimizes multiplex PCR amplification bias. Across mouse and human samples, the number of valid reads per sample ranged from about 0.6 x 10^7 to 1.7 x 10^7. As a reference point for TCR selection on multiple MHC II alleles, the study used human naive CD4 T cell repertoires and compared them against human-TCR-locus transgenic mice that have a single MHC II. Three healthy volunteer blood donors were included in the human cohort, with one aged 30 to 40, one aged 40 to 50 and one aged 60 to 69 at collection. Overall results and qualifications from the work: On average, humans had more CDR3 deletions and insertions than mice, indicating greater exonuclease and TdT activity. According to iCHAO1 estimates, humans had the largest TCR beta repertoire, 1.5 million to 2 million clonotypes, which was attributed likely to selection by multiple MHC II molecules. Because human T cells were selected on 6 or 7 MHC II alleles, repertoire diversity in humans and mice was not considered directly comparable. Among all compared groups, two of the three human donors had the lowest clonal inequality scores.

Naive CD4 T cells, defined as CD45RO-negative and CD62L-positive, were isolated from PBMCs by fluorescence-activated cell sorting. Each donor gave approximately 50 ml of fresh peripheral blood, from which PBMCs were isolated by Ficoll density centrifugation. Cells were sorted on a FACSAria III instrument, and every sample had a purity above 85%. CDR1 KGHSH and CDR2 LQKENI are derived from the germline V gene. From its cysteine to its phenylalanine, the CDR3 spans 16 amino acids. The kept DNA is CDR3 alone, 48 bases in frame from the first base. Trimming costs V 1 base and J 6 bases, and their ends lie 18 bases apart.

Sequenced: naive CD4+ T cells from blood. In the paper's terms, the cell subset or site label means: CD45RO-negative CD62L-positive naive CD4 T cells. The chain is assembled from TRBV18 and TRBJ1-1, with the D gene too uncertain to name. This clonotype was obtained from a person aged 25-75 years in good health. For the CDR3, the sequence is CASSPRELLLGAEAFF. The nucleotide sequence is TGTGCCAGCTCACCACGGGAGTTACTCCTAGGCGCTGAAGCTTTCTTT.